Listed below are T cell receptor beta chains from one sample, sequenced in a study of Ad26.COV2.S vaccination and SARS-CoV-2 variants. Assay used: immunoSEQ multiplex PCR; TCRdb lists only in-frame clones, some missing. The data hold hundreds of thousands of clones, with around nine tenths observed a single time. The source was peripheral blood, collected in a trial of Ad26.COV2.S vaccine versus placebo. These receptors came from a person between 18 and 65 years old who received the Ad26.COV2.S COVID-19 vaccine or a placebo. Each CDR3 is given with its conserved first and last residue. The D gene is left open where the match is weak. Expanded clones get a size class; other rows say once, few or many, or leave the size out.

NA TRBJ1-2 TRBD1 TRBV30 CAWSQDRGSYGYTF TGTGCCTGGAGCCAGGACAGGGGATCCTATGGCTACACCTTC
NA TRBJ2-7 NA TRBV5-1 CASSPGLSSYEQYF TGCGCCAGCAGTCCGGGGTTGTCCTCCTACGAGCAGTACTTC
NA TRBJ1-5 NA TRBV23-1 CASSQVSYSNQPQHF TGCGCCAGCAGTCAAGTCAGCTATAGCAATCAGCCCCAGCATTTT
NA TRBJ2-6 NA TRBV20-1 CSASWAGGANVLTF TGCAGTGCTAGTTGGGCTGGTGGGGCCAACGTCCTGACTTTC
once TRBJ1-1 NA TRBV12-3/TRBV12-4 CASSRGTEAFF TGTGCCAGCAGTCGCGGCACTGAAGCTTTCTTT
NA TRBJ1-2 NA TRBV6-5 CATPRNRPLRGYTF TGTGCCACCCCTCGAAATCGTCCGCTGCGTGGCTACACCTTC
NA TRBJ1-4 TRBD1 TRBV5-1 CASSLGQGDEKLFF TGCGCCAGCAGCTTGGGGCAGGGGGACGAAAAACTGTTTTTT
once TRBJ2-3 TRBD2 TRBV27 CASKPAGGASTDTQYF TGTGCCAGCAAACCGGCGGGAGGGGCTTCCACAGATACGCAGTATTTT
NA TRBJ1-6 NA TRBV4-1 CASGPRGDHNSPLHF TGCGCCAGCGGACCTCGGGGTGACCATAATTCACCCCTCCACTTT
NA TRBJ1-2 NA TRBV28 CASSFMNYGYTF TGTGCCAGCAGTTTTATGAACTATGGCTACACCTTC
NA TRBJ2-3 NA TRBV7-3 CASSLTRADTQYF TGTGCCAGCAGCTTAACGAGGGCAGATACGCAGTATTTT
NA TRBJ1-3 TRBD1 TRBV3-1/TRBV3-2 CASSQGGTVGNTIYF TGTGCCAGCAGCCAAGGGGGGACAGTTGGAAACACCATATATTTT
few TRBJ1-6 NA TRBV18 CASSPGTGKGSSPLHF TGTGCCAGCTCACCAGGCACAGGGAAGGGGAGTTCACCCCTCCACTTT
NA TRBJ1-3 NA TRBV7-6 CASSWLPDSGNTIYF TGTGCCAGCAGCTGGCTGCCAGACTCTGGAAACACCATATATTTT
NA TRBJ2-2 NA TRBV11-2 CASSSLWPHGGGELFF TGTGCCAGCAGCTCCCTTTGGCCCCACGGAGGCGGGGAGCTGTTTTTT
NA TRBJ2-4 NA TRBV18 CASSPPSKNIQYF TGTGCCAGCTCACCACCGTCCAAAAACATTCAGTACTTC
NA TRBJ2-5 NA TRBV27 CASSLVLDREATQYF TGTGCCAGCAGTTTGGTACTCGACAGGGAGGCGACCCAGTACTTC
NA TRBJ2-2 NA TRBV13 CASSLAAELFF TGTGCCAGCAGCTTAGCTGCGGAGCTGTTTTTT
NA TRBJ1-5 NA TRBV19 CASSILSLVNQPQHF TGTGCCAGTAGTATCCTCTCTTTGGTCAATCAGCCCCAGCATTTT
NA TRBJ1-4 TRBD1 TRBV5-4 CASSTGQGVNEKLFF TGTGCCAGCAGCACCGGACAGGGGGTTAATGAAAAACTGTTTTTT
once TRBJ2-1 TRBD2 TRBV4-1 CASSSRTSGGNNEQFF TGCGCCAGCAGCAGCCGGACTAGCGGGGGAAACAATGAGCAGTTCTTC
once TRBJ1-1 NA TRBV14 CASSRGGSMAFF TGTGCCAGCAGCCGGGGGGGTTCTATGGCTTTCTTT
NA TRBJ2-1 NA TRBV7-3 CASSLLGDNEQFF TGTGCCAGCAGCCTCCTGGGGGACAATGAGCAGTTCTTC
few TRBJ2-3 NA TRBV5-4 CASSQEGGLGAYTQYF TGTGCCAGCAGCCAGGAGGGGGGGCTTGGGGCCTATACGCAGTATTTT
NA TRBJ2-2 NA TRBV6-5 CASITRLGTGELFF TGTGCCAGCATCACCCGCCTGGGCACCGGGGAGCTGTTTTTT
NA TRBJ2-5 NA TRBV29-1 CSVEGQSQETQYF TGCAGCGTTGAAGGACAGTCACAAGAGACCCAGTACTTC
NA TRBJ2-7 NA TRBV6-5 CASSSTRTETYEQYF TGTGCCAGCAGTTCCACAAGGACAGAGACCTACGAGCAGTACTTC
NA TRBJ2-3 TRBD2 TRBV9 CASSVAAGVTDTQYF TGTGCCAGCAGCGTAGCAGCGGGGGTCACAGATACGCAGTATTTT
NA TRBJ2-5 TRBD2 TRBV6-2/TRBV6-3 CASGLAGVTQETQYF TGTGCCAGCGGCCTAGCGGGGGTCACACAAGAGACCCAGTACTTC
NA TRBJ2-7 NA TRBV12-3/TRBV12-4 CASSLTSLYEQYF TGTGCCAGCAGTCTTACTAGTCTGTACGAGCAGTACTTC
NA TRBJ2-6 NA TRBV4-3 CASSQVGAPGANVLTF TGCGCCAGCAGCCAAGTAGGGGCACCTGGGGCCAACGTCCTGACTTTC